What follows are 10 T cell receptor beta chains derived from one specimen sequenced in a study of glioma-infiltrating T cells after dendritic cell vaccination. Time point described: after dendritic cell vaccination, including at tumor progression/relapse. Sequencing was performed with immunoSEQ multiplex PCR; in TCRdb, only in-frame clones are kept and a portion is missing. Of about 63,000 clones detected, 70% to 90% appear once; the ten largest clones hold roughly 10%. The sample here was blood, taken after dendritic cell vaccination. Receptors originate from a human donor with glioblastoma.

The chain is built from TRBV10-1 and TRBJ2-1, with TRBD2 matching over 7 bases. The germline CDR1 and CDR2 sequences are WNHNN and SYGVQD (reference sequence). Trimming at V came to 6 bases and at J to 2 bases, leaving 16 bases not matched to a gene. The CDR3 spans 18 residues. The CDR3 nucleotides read TGCGCCAGCAGCGCCCTCACGGGAGGCGGGGGAGCCTACAATGAGCAGTTCTTC. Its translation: CASSALTGGGGAYNEQFF.

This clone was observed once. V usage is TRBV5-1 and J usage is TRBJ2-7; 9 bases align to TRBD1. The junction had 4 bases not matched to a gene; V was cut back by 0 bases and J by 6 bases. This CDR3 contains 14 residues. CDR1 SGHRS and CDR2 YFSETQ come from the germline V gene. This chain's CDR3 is CASSLEQGALEQYF. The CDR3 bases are TGCGCCAGCAGCTTGGAACAGGGGGCTCTCGAGCAGTACTTC.

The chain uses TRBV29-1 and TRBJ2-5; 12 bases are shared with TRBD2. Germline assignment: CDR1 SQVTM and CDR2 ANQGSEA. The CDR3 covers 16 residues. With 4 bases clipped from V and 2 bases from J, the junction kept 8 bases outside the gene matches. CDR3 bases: TGCAGCGTTGGTAAGACTAGCGGGGGCCCACAAGAGACCCAGTACTTC. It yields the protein CSVGKTSGGPQETQYF.

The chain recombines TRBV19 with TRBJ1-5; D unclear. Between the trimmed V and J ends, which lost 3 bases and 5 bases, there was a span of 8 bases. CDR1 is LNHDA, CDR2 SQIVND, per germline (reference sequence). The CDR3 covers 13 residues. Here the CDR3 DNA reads TGTGCCAGTAGTATGGAGGGATATCAGCCCCAGCATTTT. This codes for CASSMEGYQPQHF.

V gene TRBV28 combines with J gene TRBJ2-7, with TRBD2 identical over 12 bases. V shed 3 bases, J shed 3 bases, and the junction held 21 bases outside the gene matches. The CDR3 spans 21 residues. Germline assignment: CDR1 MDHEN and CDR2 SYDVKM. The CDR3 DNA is TGTGCCAGCAGTTTCTCATTAGCTCCGGGACTAGCGGGTGATAGCCACTACGAGCAGTACTTC. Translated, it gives CASSFSLAPGLAGDSHYEQYF.

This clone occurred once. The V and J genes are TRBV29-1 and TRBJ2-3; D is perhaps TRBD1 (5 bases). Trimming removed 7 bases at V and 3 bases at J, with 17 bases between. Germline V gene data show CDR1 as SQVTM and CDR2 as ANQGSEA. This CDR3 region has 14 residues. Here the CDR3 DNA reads TGCAGCGCCGGAGATAGGGGAACTACAGATACGCAGTATTTT. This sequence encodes CSAGDRGTTDTQYF.

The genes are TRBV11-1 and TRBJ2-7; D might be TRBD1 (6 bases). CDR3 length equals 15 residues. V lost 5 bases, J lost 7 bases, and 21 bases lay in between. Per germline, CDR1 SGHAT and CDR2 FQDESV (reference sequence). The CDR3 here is CASSPIQGGSTEQYF. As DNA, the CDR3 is TGTGCCAGCAGCCCTATCCAAGGGGGATCTACGGAGCAGTACTTC.

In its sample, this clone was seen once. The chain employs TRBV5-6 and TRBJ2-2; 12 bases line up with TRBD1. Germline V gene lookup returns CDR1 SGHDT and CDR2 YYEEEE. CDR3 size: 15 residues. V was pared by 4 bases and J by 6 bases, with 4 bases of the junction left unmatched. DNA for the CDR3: TGTGCCAGCAGCGGCGGGACAGGGGGCTCCGGGGAGCTGTTTTTT. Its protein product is CASSGGTGGSGELFF.

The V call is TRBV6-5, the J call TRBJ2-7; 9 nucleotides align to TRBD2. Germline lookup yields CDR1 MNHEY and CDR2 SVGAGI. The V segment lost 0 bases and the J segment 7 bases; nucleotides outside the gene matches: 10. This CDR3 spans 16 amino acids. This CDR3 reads CASSYSPWGAGGEQYF. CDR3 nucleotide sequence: TGTGCCAGCAGTTACTCCCCGTGGGGGGCGGGGGGGGAGCAGTACTTC.

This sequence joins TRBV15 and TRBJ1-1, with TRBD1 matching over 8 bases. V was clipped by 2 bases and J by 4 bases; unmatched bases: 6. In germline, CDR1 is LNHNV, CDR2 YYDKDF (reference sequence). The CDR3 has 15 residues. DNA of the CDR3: TGTGCCACCAGCAGACATCGAACAGGGGGCACTGAAGCTTTCTTT. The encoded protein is CATSRHRTGGTEAFF.